A single sample gave rise to the 4 T cell receptor beta chains below, sequenced in a study of response to subunit inactivated influenza vaccine. TCRdb fed the RT-PCR reads into MiXCR, producing one record per CDR3 protein. Here the sample spans hundreds of thousands of distinct CDR3 sequences, over 9.5% being singletons. The source was PBMCs from blood, collected on the day of vaccination. The receptors shown here come from a man aged 45 to 65 who received an inactivated influenza vaccine.

The V call is TRBV6-2 or TRBV6-3, the J call TRBJ1-2; D not certain. V lost 3 bases, J lost 4 bases, and 15 bases lay in between. From germline, CDR1 is MNHEY and CDR2 SVGEGT. The CDR3 consists of 15 residues. In nucleotides, the CDR3 is TGTGCCAGCAGTTATATACGGACGGACTTCTATGGCTACACCTTC. Its translation: CASSYIRTDFYGYTF.

This clonotype has only a few counts. The chain uses TRBV27 and TRBJ2-3; no firm D call. The ends were cut back, 3 bases at V and 7 bases at J, with 17 bases in the middle. The germline V gene has CDR1 MNHEY and CDR2 SMNVEV (reference sequence). The CDR3 loop spans 15 amino acids. The CDR3, as DNA: TGTGCCAGCAGTTTGGCCCCCCAAGAGGCAAATACGCAGTATTTT. Protein: CASSLAPQEANTQYF.

CDR3 sequence: CASSLVAAGATGELFF. The CDR3 DNA follows: TGTGCCAGCAGCTTGGTGGCGGCGGGGGCAACCGGGGAGCTGTTTTTT. V and J are TRBV5-6 and TRBJ2-2; D might be TRBD2 (7 bases). CDR1 and CDR2 (germline): SGHDT, YYEEEE. V shed 0 bases and J shed 5 bases, with 14 bases lying between them. The CDR3 runs 16 residues.

The chain is built from TRBV9 and TRBJ2-1, with 11 nucleotides matching TRBD2. The J segment lost 6 bases and the V segment lost 3 bases, leaving 5 bases of the junction unmatched. The CDR3 runs to 15 residues. Germline V gene data show CDR1 as SGDLS and CDR2 as YYNGEE. As DNA, the CDR3 is TGTGCCAGCAGCGCCCATAGCGGGGGGGCCAATGAGCAGTTCTTC. Translation gives CASSAHSGGANEQFF.